The 9 T cell receptor beta chains below come from one sample, sequenced in a study of T cells in Graves' hyperthyroidism and ophthalmopathy. Template material for amplifying TCR beta CDR3 regions consisted of RNA transcripts. During a first-round RT-PCR of the TCR CDR3, the HTBI primer set was used. MiXCR was run by TCRdb on the multiplex PCR reads, yielding one entry per CDR3 protein. The sample includes 500,000 to 750,000 distinct CDR3 sequences, approximately 15% of them seen just once. Source material: blood. These receptors originate from a woman between 18 and 29 years old with Graves' ophthalmopathy.

This clonotype was picked up a small number of times. V gene TRBV11-3 combines with J gene TRBJ1-6, with D maybe TRBD1 (5 bases). There are 16 residues in the CDR3. V was shortened by 5 bases and J by 7 bases, with 18 bases between the two germline ends. Germline CDR1 reads SGHNT; CDR2 reads YENEEA. The CDR3 is CASSQVWGFGNSPLHF. The CDR3 DNA reads TGTGCCAGCAGCCAAGTATGGGGCTTCGGGAATTCACCCCTCCACTTT.

For this clonotype: This may be a read error: a much more frequent sequence differs by one nucleotide. The conserved phenylalanine or tryptophan is not found at the CDR3 terminus, so this likely reflects a read error. This chain links TRBV11-2 with TRBJ1-6; tentatively, D is TRBD1 (5 bases). This CDR3 spans 16 amino acids. V lost 6 bases to trimming and J lost 0 bases, with 12 bases between them. Per the germline V gene, CDR1 is SGHAT and CDR2 is FQNNGV. The CDR3 region has the DNA TGTGCCAGCAGTTGGGACGGCGGCTCCTATAATTCACCCCTCCACCTT. Translation gives CASSWDGGSYNSPLHL.

This clonotype was found a few times. The chain combines TRBV15 with TRBJ2-3; D possibly corresponds to TRBD1 (5 bases). This CDR3 is built from 13 residues. Germline lookup yields CDR1 LNHNV and CDR2 YYDKDF (reference sequence). Between the trimmed V and J ends, which lost 7 bases and 1 base, there was a span of 9 bases. CDR3 nucleotide sequence: TGTGCCACCAAGGAACAGGGCACAGATACGCAGTATTTT. Translated, it gives CATKEQGTDTQYF.

This clonotype was seen a few times. This chain uses TRBV20-1 with TRBJ1-5, with 10 bases that match TRBD1. Germline V CDR1 and CDR2: DFQATT, SNEGSKA (reference sequence). This CDR3 region has 15 residues. The V and J ends lost 3 bases and 6 bases, in that order; junction bases with no gene match: 8. CDR3 coding DNA: TGCAGTGCTAGGAATGGTGGGACAGGGGCTCAGCCCCAGCATTTT. Protein product: CSARNGGTGAQPQHF.

This clonotype was detected many times. The chain carries TRBV28 and TRBJ1-5; D remains ambiguous. The germline CDR1 and CDR2 sequences are MDHEN and SYDVKM. Trimming pared 5 bases from V and 2 bases from J, leaving 16 bases between. CDR3 length: 16 residues. Written as DNA, the CDR3 is TGTGCCAGCAGTCCCCACCTTGGGGTCGGCAATCAGCCCCAGCATTTT. Protein: CASSPHLGVGNQPQHF.

This clonotype was counted at least ten times. The chain has TRBV6-1 and TRBJ2-7; D not resolved. V was trimmed by 2 bases and J by 3 bases, leaving 11 bases between them. This CDR3 has 14 residues. Germline V gene data show CDR1 as MNHNS and CDR2 as SASEGT. CDR3 sequence reads: CASSELPENYEQYF. The CDR3 DNA reads TGTGCCAGCAGTGAACTACCCGAAAACTACGAGCAGTACTTC.

To note about this clonotype: Since a much larger clone is just one base distant, this may be a read error. V is TRBV11-2 and J is TRBJ1-2, with TRBD1 matching 9 bases. V trimming: 4 bases; J trimming: 7 bases; junction bases outside the gene matches: 4. CDR3 length equals 13 residues. The germline CDR1 and CDR2 sequences are SGHAT and FQNNGV. CDR3: CASSSQGASGYTF. CDR3 coding DNA: TGTGCCAGCAGCTCACAGGGGGCGAGTGGCTACACCTTC. The variable domain in full, completed from reference TRBV11-2 and TRBJ1-2, reads EAGVAQSPRYKIIEKRQSVAFWCNPISGHATLYWYQQILGQGPKLLIQFQNNGVVDDSQLPKDRFSAERLKGVDSTLKIQPAKLEDSAVYLCASSSQGASGYTFGSGTRLTVV.

The chain is built from TRBV27 and TRBJ2-1; 8 bases map to TRBD2. The V gene end was trimmed by 8 bases and the J gene end by 2 bases; junction bases not matched to a gene: 11. Germline CDR1 and CDR2: MNHEY and SMNVEV (reference sequence). This CDR3 region has 16 residues. CDR3 sequence reads: CASRDLAGNAYNEQFF. The DNA for the CDR3 is TGTGCCAGCCGGGACTTAGCGGGAAACGCCTACAATGAGCAGTTCTTC.

This clonotype was seen a handful of times. The CDR3 region is CASSPGLAGGLRAQYF. CDR3 nucleotides: TGTGCCAGCAGTCCGGGACTAGCGGGAGGCCTTAGAGCCCAGTACTTC. The chain carries TRBV27 and TRBJ2-5; 15 nucleotides match TRBD2. With V trimmed by 5 bases and J by 9 bases, 10 bases remained unmatched. CDR1 MNHEY and CDR2 SMNVEV come from the germline V gene (reference sequence). The CDR3 covers 16 residues.